Listed below are T cell receptor beta chains from one sample, sequenced in a study of shared clonotypes between healthy human individuals. Measured with immunoSEQ multiplex PCR; TCRdb has only the in-frame clones, and not every one. The sample includes under 2,500,000 clones, nearly 97% of them seen just once. Source material: naive CD4+ T cells sorted from blood. The receptors come from a man aged 18 to 35 in good health. Each CDR3 is given with its conserved first and last residue. The D gene is left open where the match is weak. Expanded clones get a size class; other rows say once, few or many, or leave the size out.

d_gene: -; j_gene: TRBJ2-2; v_gene: TRBV5-1; abundance: once; CDR3aa: CASSLAVGTNTGELFF; CDR3nt: TGCGCCAGCAGCTTGGCCGTCGGGACGAACACCGGGGAGCTGTTTTTT
d_gene: TRBD1; j_gene: TRBJ2-7; v_gene: TRBV5-6; abundance: -; CDR3aa: CASSLPGQGALYEQYF; CDR3nt: TGTGCCAGCAGCTTACCGGGACAGGGGGCCCTCTACGAGCAGTACTTC
d_gene: TRBD1; j_gene: TRBJ1-4; v_gene: TRBV5-1; abundance: -; CDR3aa: CASSTRTGKDEKLFF; CDR3nt: TGCGCCAGCAGCACAAGGACAGGGAAGGATGAAAAACTGTTTTTT
d_gene: TRBD2; j_gene: TRBJ2-2; v_gene: TRBV28; abundance: -; CDR3aa: CASSPRTSGGRNTGELFF; CDR3nt: TGTGCCAGCAGTCCGCGGACTAGCGGGGGGCGGAACACCGGGGAGCTGTTTTTT
d_gene: -; j_gene: TRBJ2-2; v_gene: TRBV13; abundance: -; CDR3aa: CASKTAGTVNTGELFF; CDR3nt: TGTGCCAGCAAAACGGCCGGGACTGTGAACACCGGGGAGCTGTTTTTT
d_gene: -; j_gene: TRBJ2-4; v_gene: TRBV7-2; abundance: -; CDR3aa: CASSPRSGENIQYF; CDR3nt: TGTGCCAGCAGCCCGCGGTCAGGGGAAAACATTCAGTACTTC
d_gene: TRBD2; j_gene: TRBJ2-1; v_gene: TRBV6-6; abundance: -; CDR3aa: CASSFLSGKGLDEQFF; CDR3nt: TGTGCCAGCAGTTTCCTTAGCGGGAAAGGTTTGGATGAGCAGTTCTTC
d_gene: -; j_gene: TRBJ1-1; v_gene: TRBV29-1; abundance: -; CDR3aa: CSVQGGGTEAFF; CDR3nt: TGCAGCGTGCAGGGTGGTGGCACTGAAGCTTTCTTT
d_gene: TRBD2; j_gene: TRBJ2-7; v_gene: TRBV27; abundance: -; CDR3aa: CASSPMGGGNHEQYF; CDR3nt: TGTGCCAGCAGTCCGATGGGGGGGGGAAACCACGAGCAGTACTTC
d_gene: -; j_gene: TRBJ1-4; v_gene: TRBV10-3; abundance: -; CDR3aa: CASRDANEKLFF; CDR3nt: TGTGCCAGCCGGGACGCTAATGAAAAACTGTTTTTT
d_gene: -; j_gene: TRBJ2-1; v_gene: TRBV5-4; abundance: -; CDR3aa: CASSSPGDNEQFF; CDR3nt: TGTGCCAGCAGCTCCCCAGGTGACAATGAGCAGTTCTTC
d_gene: -; j_gene: TRBJ2-1; v_gene: TRBV5-1; abundance: -; CDR3aa: CASSLEGQPYNEQFF; CDR3nt: TGCGCCAGCAGCTTGGAAGGACAGCCATACAATGAGCAGTTCTTC
d_gene: -; j_gene: TRBJ1-1; v_gene: TRBV7-2; abundance: -; CDR3aa: CASSPEVGHTEAFF; CDR3nt: TGTGCCAGCAGCCCCGAAGTAGGGCACACTGAAGCTTTCTTT
d_gene: TRBD1; j_gene: TRBJ1-2; v_gene: TRBV2; abundance: once; CDR3aa: CASSTGEHYGYTF; CDR3nt: TGTGCCAGCAGTACAGGGGAACACTATGGCTACACCTTC
d_gene: TRBD1; j_gene: TRBJ2-5; v_gene: TRBV2; abundance: -; CDR3aa: CASSEALQGTGQETQYF; CDR3nt: TGTGCCAGCAGTGAAGCGCTTCAAGGGACAGGTCAAGAGACCCAGTACTTC
d_gene: -; j_gene: TRBJ1-6; v_gene: TRBV29-1; abundance: -; CDR3aa: CSVTAKATENSPLHF; CDR3nt: TGCAGCGTTACCGCGAAGGCGACAGAGAATTCACCCCTCCACTTT
d_gene: TRBD1; j_gene: TRBJ2-5; v_gene: TRBV7-2; abundance: -; CDR3aa: CASSFKTGGYQETQYF; CDR3nt: TGTGCCAGCAGCTTCAAGACAGGGGGCTACCAAGAGACCCAGTACTTC
d_gene: TRBD1; j_gene: TRBJ2-7; v_gene: TRBV7-9; abundance: -; CDR3aa: CASSRTGFEQYF; CDR3nt: TGTGCCAGCAGCCGGACAGGGTTCGAGCAGTACTTC
d_gene: TRBD1; j_gene: TRBJ1-1; v_gene: TRBV5-1; abundance: -; CDR3aa: CASSLGQGVNTEAFF; CDR3nt: TGCGCCAGCAGCTTGGGACAGGGCGTTAACACTGAAGCTTTCTTT
d_gene: -; j_gene: TRBJ1-1; v_gene: TRBV7-8; abundance: -; CDR3aa: CASSPVGTEAFF; CDR3nt: TGTGCCAGCAGCCCCGTGGGGACTGAAGCTTTCTTT
d_gene: -; j_gene: TRBJ2-3; v_gene: TRBV7-9; abundance: -; CDR3aa: CASSLIGRTDTQYF; CDR3nt: TGTGCCAGCAGCTTAATTGGAAGGACAGATACGCAGTATTTT
d_gene: -; j_gene: TRBJ2-5; v_gene: TRBV5-4; abundance: -; CDR3aa: CASSTDGRETQYF; CDR3nt: TGTGCCAGCAGCACAGACGGCCGAGAGACCCAGTACTTC
d_gene: TRBD1; j_gene: TRBJ2-7; v_gene: TRBV5-6; abundance: -; CDR3aa: CASSSPSDRVWEQYF; CDR3nt: TGTGCCAGCAGCTCTCCCTCGGACAGGGTTTGGGAGCAGTACTTC
d_gene: -; j_gene: TRBJ1-1; v_gene: TRBV28; abundance: once; CDR3aa: CASSLLAGGSAFF; CDR3nt: TGTGCCAGCAGTTTATTGGCGGGGGGATCAGCTTTCTTT
d_gene: -; j_gene: TRBJ1-2; v_gene: TRBV28; abundance: -; CDR3aa: CASSAHRVGYGYTF; CDR3nt: TGTGCCAGCAGTGCCCACAGGGTTGGCTATGGCTACACCTTC
d_gene: -; j_gene: TRBJ2-7; v_gene: TRBV27; abundance: -; CDR3aa: CASSIAGTIWNEQYF; CDR3nt: TGTGCCAGCAGTATAGCCGGGACAATATGGAACGAGCAGTACTTC
d_gene: TRBD1; j_gene: TRBJ2-5; v_gene: TRBV5-4; abundance: -; CDR3aa: CASSLRGDRGRRETQYF; CDR3nt: TGTGCCAGCAGCTTGCGCGGGGACAGGGGGCGGAGAGAGACCCAGTACTTC
d_gene: TRBD2; j_gene: TRBJ2-3; v_gene: TRBV7-9; abundance: -; CDR3aa: CASSLVGASGLTDTQYF; CDR3nt: TGTGCCAGCAGCTTAGTGGGCGCTAGCGGGTTGACAGATACGCAGTATTTT
d_gene: -; j_gene: TRBJ2-6; v_gene: TRBV28; abundance: -; CDR3aa: CASSLNRGGYSGANVLTF; CDR3nt: TGTGCCAGCAGTTTAAATCGCGGGGGCTACTCTGGGGCCAACGTCCTGACTTTC
d_gene: -; j_gene: TRBJ2-1; v_gene: TRBV4-3; abundance: -; CDR3aa: CASSQDLIYNEQFF; CDR3nt: TGCGCCAGCAGCCAAGATTTAATCTACAATGAGCAGTTCTTC
d_gene: -; j_gene: TRBJ2-7; v_gene: TRBV18; abundance: -; CDR3aa: CASSPPGPGPDEQYF; CDR3nt: TGTGCCAGCTCACCACCGGGTCCCGGGCCCGACGAGCAGTACTTC
d_gene: -; j_gene: TRBJ1-2; v_gene: TRBV7-2; abundance: -; CDR3aa: CASSLDWGGYTF; CDR3nt: TGTGCCAGCAGCTTAGATTGGGGTGGCTACACCTTC
d_gene: -; j_gene: TRBJ1-1; v_gene: TRBV28; abundance: -; CDR3aa: CASGLQGNTEAFF; CDR3nt: TGTGCCAGCGGATTACAGGGGAACACTGAAGCTTTCTTT
d_gene: -; j_gene: TRBJ2-7; v_gene: TRBV2; abundance: -; CDR3aa: CARRDTGTHEQYF; CDR3nt: TGTGCCAGAAGGGACACTGGCACTCACGAGCAGTACTTC
d_gene: TRBD2; j_gene: TRBJ2-3; v_gene: TRBV15; abundance: few; CDR3aa: CATSRAFPGTTSSTDTQYF; CDR3nt: TGTGCCACCAGCAGAGCCTTCCCCGGGACTACCTCAAGCACAGATACGCAGTATTTT
d_gene: -; j_gene: TRBJ2-1; v_gene: TRBV6-1; abundance: -; CDR3aa: CASSGSPEQFF; CDR3nt: TGTGCCAGCAGTGGGTCACCTGAGCAGTTCTTC
d_gene: TRBD2; j_gene: TRBJ2-1; v_gene: TRBV7-9; abundance: -; CDR3aa: CASTFTGGPNEQFF; CDR3nt: TGTGCCAGCACATTTACGGGGGGGCCGAATGAGCAGTTCTTC
d_gene: TRBD2; j_gene: TRBJ2-7; v_gene: TRBV7-3; abundance: -; CDR3aa: CASSRGASGGVYEQYF; CDR3nt: TGTGCCAGCAGCCGAGGGGCTAGCGGGGGTGTCTACGAGCAGTACTTC
d_gene: -; j_gene: TRBJ2-7; v_gene: TRBV5-1; abundance: -; CDR3aa: CASSSLTYEQYF; CDR3nt: TGCGCCAGCAGCTCGTTGACCTACGAGCAGTACTTC
d_gene: -; j_gene: TRBJ1-4; v_gene: TRBV18; abundance: -; CDR3aa: CASSAVSRSPTNEKLFF; CDR3nt: TGTGCCAGCTCAGCTGTGAGTAGAAGTCCAACTAATGAAAAACTGTTTTTT